These 32 T cell receptor beta chains share one sample of origin, sequenced in a study of blood T cell repertoires in COVID-19. Method: immunoSEQ multiplex PCR; TCRdb's copy keeps in-frame clones and lacks some. The data contain roughly 320,000 clones, around nine tenths of them singletons. Material for sequencing was PBMCs or T cells enriched from blood (not recorded which). These receptors were obtained from a woman in her 30s who had been exposed to COVID-19.

The rearrangement uses TRBV5-1 and TRBJ2-1; tentative D call: TRBD2 (7 bases). Germline-derived CDR1 and CDR2 are SGHRS and YFSETQ. The V end lost 1 base, the J end lost 9 bases, and 17 bases lay between the germline ends. This CDR3 has 15 residues. The CDR3 sequence: CASSLSGGQVVEQFF. The CDR3 DNA follows: TGCGCCAGCAGCTTGTCGGGGGGCCAGGTCGTTGAGCAGTTCTTC. Drawing the rest from reference TRBV5-1 and TRBJ2-1, the complete variable domain is KAGVTQTPRYLIKTRGQQVTLSCSPISGHRSVSWYQQTPGQGLQFLFEYFSETQRNKGNFPGRFSGRQFSNSRSEMNVSTLELGDSALYLCASSLSGGQVVEQFFGPGTRLTVL.

This chain uses TRBV10-3 with TRBJ2-3; TRBD2 aligns across 11 bases. Looked up from germline, CDR1 is ENHRY and CDR2 is SYGVKD. J was trimmed by 4 bases and V by 3 bases; bases with no gene match: 6. The CDR3 extends over 16 amino acids. The CDR3 reads CAISDGLAGGSDTQYF. Here the CDR3 DNA reads TGTGCCATCAGTGATGGGCTAGCGGGGGGCTCAGATACGCAGTATTTT.

Only one count was recorded for this clone. J is TRBJ2-2 and V is TRBV5-1; possible D gene TRBD1, 6 bases. Looked up from germline, CDR1 is SGHRS and CDR2 is YFSETQ. The CDR3 is made up of 15 amino acids. Trimming took off 4 bases at V and 5 bases at J, with 15 bases between the two ends. The CDR3 nucleotides are TGCGCCAGCAGCCCAGGGGCAGGGCAAACCGGGGAGCTGTTTTTT. This sequence encodes CASSPGAGQTGELFF. Together with reference TRBV5-1 and TRBJ2-2, the CDR3 gives the full variable domain: KAGVTQTPRYLIKTRGQQVTLSCSPISGHRSVSWYQQTPGQGLQFLFEYFSETQRNKGNFPGRFSGRQFSNSRSEMNVSTLELGDSALYLCASSPGAGQTGELFFGEGSRLTVL.

The table lists this clone with a few counts. The rearrangement uses TRBV13 and TRBJ1-1; D is undetermined. The CDR3 length is 14 residues. V lost 5 bases to trimming and J lost 1 base, with 11 bases between them. The germline V gene has CDR1 PRHDT and CDR2 FYEKMQ (reference sequence). Written as DNA, the CDR3 is TGTGCCAGCAGCGGGGAGAGGGAGAACACTGAAGCTTTCTTT. Translated: CASSGERENTEAFF.

The genes are TRBV5-6 and TRBJ1-1; TRBD1 is a possible D gene (6 bases). The CDR3 has 13 amino acids. The ends were cut back, 4 bases at V and 5 bases at J, with 12 bases in the middle. Germline V lookup: CDR1 SGHDT, CDR2 YYEEEE. CDR3 sequence reads: CASSLQGETEAFF. DNA for the CDR3: TGTGCCAGCAGCCTACAGGGTGAAACTGAAGCTTTCTTT.

V is TRBV6-5 and J is TRBJ2-5; D might be TRBD2 (6 bases). The CDR3 consists of 15 residues. CDR1 is MNHEY, CDR2 SVGAGI, per germline. V was trimmed by 6 bases and J by 7 bases, leaving 21 bases between them. In nucleotides, the CDR3 is TGTGCCAGCAGAGGGGACTCGCCCTTCGGGGTGACCCAGTACTTC. This gives the protein CASRGDSPFGVTQYF.

J is TRBJ1-2 and V is TRBV5-5, with a tentative D call TRBD1 (6 bases). Germline CDR1 SGHKS, CDR2 YYEKEE (reference sequence). Trimming shortened V by 4 bases and J by 4 bases, and 26 bases separated the two germline ends. This CDR3 spans 18 amino acids. The DNA of the CDR3 is TGTGCCAGCAGCCGGGACACCCAGGGAGAGCTATATGGCTATGGCTACACCTTC. Translating gives CASSRDTQGELYGYGYTF.

This clone appeared a single time. The chain carries TRBV5-1 and TRBJ2-7, with TRBD2 as a possible D gene (5 bases). The CDR3 has 16 amino acids. V lost 0 bases and J lost 3, with 16 bases in between. The germline V gene has CDR1 SGHRS and CDR2 YFSETQ. The CDR3 nucleotides are TGCGCCAGCAGCTTGGTCGGTATAGCGATGAGCTACGAGCAGTACTTC. Amino acids: CASSLVGIAMSYEQYF.

The rearrangement links TRBV11-3 to TRBJ1-3; 8 nucleotides agree with TRBD1. Unmatched junction bases numbered 3, after V lost 5 bases and J lost 0 bases. The CDR3 sequence is 15 residues long. Germline CDR1 and CDR2: SGHNT and YENEEA. The CDR3 here is CASSPGTGSGNTIYF. The CDR3 DNA follows: TGTGCCAGCAGCCCTGGGACAGGCTCTGGAAACACCATATATTTT.

The CDR3 spells CASSMRTGVSSNYGYTF. CDR3 DNA: TGTGCCAGTAGTATGAGGACAGGGGTTTCTTCGAACTATGGCTACACCTTC. The rearrangement uses TRBV19 and TRBJ1-2; 9 positions agree with TRBD1. V gave up 3 bases and J gave up 2 bases; unmatched junction bases: 10. There are 17 residues in the CDR3. Looked up from germline, CDR1 is LNHDA and CDR2 is SQIVND (reference sequence).

V usage is TRBV7-2 and J usage is TRBJ1-2; the match to TRBD1 covers 9 bases. J gave up 3 bases and V 1 base, and 0 bases lay outside the gene matches. The germline CDR1 and CDR2 sequences are SGHTA and FQGNSA. The length of the CDR3 is 14 residues. The CDR3 spells CASSLDRGHYGYTF. The CDR3 DNA sequence: TGTGCCAGCAGCTTAGACAGGGGGCACTATGGCTACACCTTC.

Regarding this clone: One end of the junction varies from germline; a read error may be responsible. V is TRBV5-4 and J is TRBJ2-7; D remains unclear. Germline lookup yields CDR1 SGHNT and CDR2 YYREEE (reference sequence). CDR3 length equals 14 residues. The CDR3 DNA reads TGTGCCAGCACCACGGCTGGGCACTCCTCCGAGCAGTACTTC. Its translation: CASTTAGHSSEQYF.

V and J are TRBV6-5 and TRBJ1-5, with a weak D call TRBD1 (5 bases). Germline-derived CDR1 and CDR2 are MNHEY and SVGAGI. The CDR3 is made up of 13 amino acids. V was clipped by 11 bases and J by 1 base, with 12 bases between them. The CDR3 protein is CAGGTESNQPQHF. CDR3 DNA sequence: TGTGCCGGCGGGACGGAGAGCAATCAGCCCCAGCATTTT.

This rearrangement joins TRBV19 to TRBJ1-1, with 10 bases identical to TRBD1. The V gene's germline CDR1 is LNHDA and CDR2 SQIVND (reference sequence). J lost 3 bases, V lost 5 bases, and 6 bases had no gene match. CDR3 length equals 15 residues. Here the CDR3 DNA reads TGTGCCAGTAGTCCTGACAGGGGGCTGGACACTGAAGCTTTCTTT. Its translation is CASSPDRGLDTEAFF.

On this clone: The sample carries other DNA sequences with the same CDR3. This chain joins TRBV7-8 and TRBJ2-7; D ambiguous. V lost 5 bases to trimming and J lost 3 bases, with 5 bases between them. Germline V lookup: CDR1 SGHVS, CDR2 FQNEAQ. The CDR3 loop spans 11 amino acids. CDR3 in amino acids: CASSPHYEQYF. In DNA form, the CDR3 reads TGTGCCAGCAGCCCCCACTACGAGCAGTACTTC. Filled out from reference TRBV7-8 and TRBJ2-7, the complete variable domain reads GAGVSQSPRYKVAKRGQDVALRCDPISGHVSLFWYQQALGQGPEFLTYFQNEAQLDKSGLPSDRFFAERPEGSVSTLKIQRTQQEDSAVYLCASSPHYEQYFGPGTRLTVT.

Comment on this clone: This same CDR3 is encoded by further DNA sequences in the sample. The chain is built from TRBV5-1 and TRBJ2-5; 7 bases map to TRBD1. Germline V gives CDR1 SGHRS, CDR2 YFSETQ. CDR3 length: 14 residues. Germline trimming cut 0 bases from V and 2 bases from J; bases unmatched to any gene: 1. CDR3 coding DNA: TGCGCCAGCAGCTTGGGACAGGGACAAGAGACCCAGTACTTC. It encodes CASSLGQGQETQYF.

The CDR3 DNA sequence: TGTGCCAGCGCGGGGCGATACAATGAGCAGTTCTTC. As protein: CASAGRYNEQFF. The chain couples TRBV9 to TRBJ2-1; D perhaps matches TRBD2 (6 bases). The CDR3 has 12 amino acids. V lost 7 bases to trimming and J lost 4 bases, with 9 bases between them. The V gene's germline CDR1 is SGDLS and CDR2 YYNGEE.

The genes are TRBV7-9 and TRBJ2-3, with D tentatively TRBD2 (7 bases). This CDR3 has 18 amino acids. Trimming took 4 bases from V and 1 from J, leaving 21 bases between them. Germline V CDR1 and CDR2: SEHNR, FQNEAQ (reference sequence). The CDR3 spells CASSSFRGGESGTDTQYF. In nucleotides, the CDR3 is TGTGCCAGCAGCTCCTTTAGGGGGGGGGAGAGCGGCACAGATACGCAGTATTTT.

The chain links TRBV3-1 (or the pseudogene TRBV3-2) to TRBJ2-5; 9 bases line up with TRBD1. Germline CDR1 and CDR2: LGHDT and YNNKEL (reference sequence). There are 16 residues in the CDR3. The J segment lost 5 bases and the V segment lost 4 bases, leaving 11 bases of the junction unmatched. The CDR3 region has the DNA TGTGCCAGCAGCCCCGGGGACAGGGTAATTGGCGAGACCCAGTACTTC. It is translated as CASSPGDRVIGETQYF.

This sequence joins TRBV18 and TRBJ1-1, with TRBD1 matching 9 bases. V lost 4 bases, J lost 0 bases, and 6 bases stayed unmatched. There are 16 residues in the CDR3. Per the germline V gene, CDR1 is KGHSH and CDR2 is LQKENI. For the CDR3, the DNA is TGTGCCAGCTCACGCGACAGGGGGATCATGAACACTGAAGCTTTCTTT. This codes for CASSRDRGIMNTEAFF.

The J gene is TRBJ1-5, the V gene TRBV11-2; possibly TRBD1 for D (5 bases). CDR3 length equals 14 residues. The V end was cut by 5 bases, the J end by 3 bases, with 11 bases between. The V gene's germline CDR1 is SGHAT and CDR2 FQNNGV. The CDR3 sequence is CASSLPGVNQPQHF. CDR3 in DNA: TGTGCCAGCAGCCTCCCGGGGGTCAATCAGCCCCAGCATTTT.

This clone was counted a few times. The chain employs TRBV27 and TRBJ1-3; D is possibly TRBD1 (6 bases). V lost 2 bases and J lost 3, with 11 bases in between. This CDR3 comprises 15 residues. Germline V gene sequence: CDR1 MNHEY, CDR2 SMNVEV (reference sequence). The CDR3 nucleotides are TGTGCCAGCAGTTTAGGGGGGGGCGTTGGAAACACCATATATTTT. Translating gives CASSLGGGVGNTIYF.

The rearrangement uses TRBV11-1 and TRBJ1-1; 7 nucleotides line up with TRBD1. Germline loops: CDR1 SGHAT, CDR2 FQDESV (reference sequence). The J segment lost 3 bases and the V segment lost 3 bases, leaving 1 base of the junction unmatched. This CDR3 has 13 amino acids. CDR3 nucleotides: TGTGCCAGCAGCTTTGACAGGGACACTGAAGCTTTCTTT. This encodes CASSFDRDTEAFF. The full variable domain, in which reference TRBV11-1 and TRBJ1-1 provide the parts outside the CDR3, is EAEVAQSPRYKITEKSQAVAFWCDPISGHATLYWYRQILGQGPELLVQFQDESVVDDSQLPKDRFSAERLKGVDSTLKIQPAELGDSAMYLCASSFDRDTEAFFGQGTRLTVV.

V is TRBV7-2 and J is TRBJ2-7; D gene ambiguous. The germline gives CDR1 SGHTA, CDR2 FQGNSA. The CDR3 is made up of 13 amino acids. Trimming removed 1 base at V and 3 bases at J, with 7 bases between. CDR3 in DNA: TGTGCCAGCAGCTTAGAGCGAAGCTACGAGCAGTACTTC. Amino acids: CASSLERSYEQYF.

The rearrangement uses TRBV30 and TRBJ1-6; the match to TRBD1 covers 7 bases. The CDR3 sequence is 15 residues long. Trimming cost V 2 bases and J 6 bases; bases outside gene matches: 7. Germline CDR1 GTSNPN, CDR2 SVGIG (reference sequence). In DNA, the CDR3 is TGTGCCTGGAGTAGGGGACAGCTTAGTAATTCACCCCTCCACTTT. Translated: CAWSRGQLSNSPLHF.

The V call is TRBV3-1 (or the pseudogene TRBV3-2), the J call TRBJ2-7, with 7 bases that match TRBD1. CDR1 LGHDT and CDR2 YNNKEL come from the germline V gene (reference sequence). The CDR3 is 16 residues long. J gave up 2 bases and V 2 bases, and 9 bases lay outside the gene matches. The CDR3 loop is CASSQQFRDSPYEQYF. In nucleotides, the CDR3 is TGTGCCAGCAGCCAACAGTTCCGGGACAGTCCCTACGAGCAGTACTTC.

Here the CDR3 reads CASSAGGGRETQYF. Written as DNA, the CDR3 is TGTGCCAGCAGCGCTGGAGGGGGCCGGGAGACGCAGTATTTT. This chain links TRBV9 with TRBJ2-3; D may be TRBD1 (7 bases). CDR3 length: 14 residues. V was pared by 3 bases and J by 9 bases, with 17 bases between. CDR1 and CDR2 from the germline V gene are SGDLS and YYNGEE.

This clone was picked up one time. CDR3 amino acids: CASSQGTFPSQDTQYF. The CDR3 DNA is TGTGCCAGCAGCCAAGGGACTTTCCCGTCACAAGATACGCAGTATTTT. This chain uses TRBV3-1 (or the pseudogene TRBV3-2) with TRBJ2-3, with D maybe TRBD2 (5 bases). CDR1 and CDR2 from the germline V gene are LGHDT and YNNKEL (reference sequence). There are 16 residues in the CDR3. V dropped 1 base and J dropped 5 bases, with 16 bases sitting between them.

CDR3 nucleotide sequence: TGTGCCAGCAGTCAACCCGACAGCTACTACGAGCAGTACTTC. This translates into CASSQPDSYYEQYF. V is TRBV28 and J is TRBJ2-7; maybe TRBD1 (5 bases). Germline V lookup: CDR1 MDHEN, CDR2 SYDVKM. The CDR3 extends over 14 amino acids. Trimming took 5 bases from V and 3 from J, leaving 14 bases between them. Filled out from reference TRBV28 and TRBJ2-7, the complete variable domain reads DVKVTQSSRYLVKRTGEKVFLECVQDMDHENMFWYRQDPGLGLRLIYFSYDVKMKEKGDIPEGYSVSREKKERFSLILESASTNQTSMYLCASSQPDSYYEQYFGPGTRLTVT.

The gene calls are TRBV6-5 and TRBJ1-5, with 7 bases that match TRBD1. Germline CDR1 reads MNHEY; CDR2 reads SVGAGI. The CDR3 contains 15 residues. V shed 6 bases and J 1 base; nucleotides not matched to a gene: 6. CDR3 coding DNA: TGTGCCAGCAGATTGACAGGGAGGAGCAATCAGCCCCAGCATTTT. This sequence encodes CASRLTGRSNQPQHF.

The chain combines TRBV7-6 with TRBJ1-1; no firm D call. V was cut by 1 base and J by 4 bases, with 7 bases left in between. Germline assignment: CDR1 SGHVS and CDR2 FNYEAQ. CDR3 length: 13 amino acids. CDR3 sequence reads: CASSLGGSTEAFF. The CDR3 nucleotides read TGTGCCAGCAGCTTAGGAGGGAGCACTGAAGCTTTCTTT.

This chain links TRBV19 with TRBJ1-2; no definite D call. Trimming cost V 7 bases and J 7 bases, with 13 bases left between them. This CDR3 is 12 amino acids long. From germline, CDR1 is LNHDA and CDR2 SQIVND (reference sequence). The CDR3 DNA sequence: TGTGCCAGTACCCCGGGGAGAATTGGCTACACCTTC. It codes for CASTPGRIGYTF.